This paragraph covers one T cell receptor (beta chain) sequence. The entry originates in a study of T cells in Graves' hyperthyroidism and ophthalmopathy. The CDR3 is 16 residues long. In germline, CDR1 is LNHDA, CDR2 SQIVND (reference sequence). Trimming stripped 5 bases from V and 2 bases from J, with 18 bases between. Patients aged 18 to 65 with hyperthyroidism were newly diagnosed, with duration under 2 months. Amplification yielded TCR beta CDR3 regions, with RNA transcripts as the source. When the TCR CDR3 underwent first-round RT-PCR, the HTBI primer set was used. In TCRdb, the multiplex PCR reads were re-called with MiXCR into one record per CDR3 protein. The top ten clones hold around 6.6% of a sample with roughly 630,000 distinct CDR3 sequences, approximately 14% of them seen once.

This clonotype was sampled from a woman aged 25-40 years with Graves' hyperthyroidism. Input material: blood. The chain is built from TRBV19 and TRBJ1-1; a possible D gene is TRBD1 (6 bases). CDR3 nucleotides: TGTGCCAGTAGTGACGTTTTCAGGGGATCAAACACTGAAGCTTTCTTT. This gives the protein CASSDVFRGSNTEAFF.